Listed here are 20 T cell receptor beta chains from one sample, sequenced in a study of sequential checkpoint blockade in melanoma. Clones were read by immunoSEQ multiplex PCR, and TCRdb kept only the in-frame ones, dropping some. The sample yields tens of thousands of clones, 70% to 90% seen once. Treatment described: randomized to nivolumab then ipilimumab (arm A) or the reverse (arm B). The sequenced sample was CD8+ T cells sorted from blood (inferred from file names), obtained from a patient given nivolumab and ipilimumab in sequence. The receptors were sampled from a human donor with melanoma.

The genes are TRBV27 and TRBJ2-2, with a weak D call TRBD1 (6 bases). The CDR3 covers 15 residues. Germline assignment: CDR1 MNHEY and CDR2 SMNVEV (reference sequence). V dropped 5 bases and J dropped 0 bases, with 10 bases sitting between them. CDR3 in amino acids: CASSADRTNTGELFF. As DNA, the CDR3 is TGTGCCAGCAGTGCGGACAGAACGAACACCGGGGAGCTGTTTTTT.

CDR3 DNA: TGTGCCAGCAGTTTATCCCCGACAGAACTGAACACTGAAGCTTTCTTT. Its protein is CASSLSPTELNTEAFF. This chain joins TRBV28 and TRBJ1-1; D perhaps matches TRBD1 (5 bases). Trimming cost V 1 base and J 0 bases, with 12 bases left between them. From germline, CDR1 is MDHEN and CDR2 SYDVKM. The CDR3 extends over 16 amino acids. Full variable domain (rest looked up from reference TRBV28 and TRBJ1-1): DVKVTQSSRYLVKRTGEKVFLECVQDMDHENMFWYRQDPGLGLRLIYFSYDVKMKEKGDIPEGYSVSREKKERFSLILESASTNQTSMYLCASSLSPTELNTEAFFGQGTRLTVV.

This chain joins TRBV29-1 and TRBJ1-1, with D possibly TRBD1 on 5 matching bases. This CDR3 is built from 12 residues. In germline, CDR1 is SQVTM, CDR2 ANQGSEA. The germline V and J ends were trimmed by 5 bases and 4 bases, with 11 bases remaining between them. The CDR3 coding sequence is TGCAGCGTTTTGACAGACGCCACTGAAGCTTTCTTT. Protein sequence: CSVLTDATEAFF.

The V and J genes are TRBV5-6 and TRBJ1-4; no clear D. V was shortened by 0 bases and J by 6 bases, with 6 bases between the two germline ends. CDR1 is SGHDT and CDR2 is YYEEEE in the germline V gene. The CDR3 has 13 amino acids. The CDR3 nucleotides read TGTGCCAGCAGCTTGGGGCAGGATGAAAAACTGTTTTTT. The encoded protein is CASSLGQDEKLFF. The variable domain in full, completed from reference TRBV5-6 and TRBJ1-4, reads DAGVTQSPTHLIKTRGQQVTLRCSPKSGHDTVSWYQQALGQGPQFIFQYYEEEERQRGNFPDRFSGHQFPNYSSELNVNALLLGDSALYLCASSLGQDEKLFFGSGTQLSVL.

The V and J genes are TRBV4-3 and TRBJ1-1; D not resolved. The length of the CDR3 is 14 residues. V was pared by 1 base and J by 0 bases, with 6 bases between. In germline, CDR1 is LGHNA, CDR2 YSLEER. CDR3 coding DNA: TGCGCCAGCAGCCAAGGCCAGATGAACACTGAAGCTTTCTTT. It specifies CASSQGQMNTEAFF.

The chain is built from TRBV11-3 and TRBJ2-7; 8 nucleotides align to TRBD1. J was trimmed by 1 base and V by 4 bases; bases with no gene match: 0. Germline V gene data show CDR1 as SGHNT and CDR2 as YENEEA. This CDR3 region has 13 residues. The DNA of the CDR3 is TGTGCCAGCAGCTGGACAGGGTCCTACGAGCAGTACTTC. It translates to CASSWTGSYEQYF.

V gene TRBV5-1 combines with J gene TRBJ1-2; D unclear. CDR3 size: 17 residues. CDR1 and CDR2 (germline): SGHRS, YFSETQ. V was clipped by 3 bases and J by 1 base, with 19 bases between them. The DNA for the CDR3 is TGCGCCAGCAGCTCGGAAAGAAACGGTTACAGTAACTATGGCTACACCTTC. This encodes CASSSERNGYSNYGYTF.

In its sample, this clone was seen once. The rearrangement links TRBV2 to TRBJ1-6; 9 bases map to TRBD1. The V gene end was trimmed by 6 bases and the J gene end by 4 bases; junction bases not matched to a gene: 1. CDR3 length equals 14 residues. Germline V gene data show CDR1 as SNHLY and CDR2 as FYNNEI. The chain's CDR3 is CASSDRGYNSPLHF. As DNA, the CDR3 is TGTGCCAGCAGCGACAGGGGGTATAATTCACCCCTCCACTTT.

This chain connects TRBV5-1 to TRBJ2-1, with a tentative D call TRBD2 (6 bases). Deletions cut 3 bases from V and 0 bases from J, with 10 bases between. The CDR3 has 15 residues. Germline CDR1 reads SGHRS; CDR2 reads YFSETQ. The CDR3 DNA follows: TGCGCCAGCAGCTCCGGACTATTCTCCTACAATGAGCAGTTCTTC. Protein: CASSSGLFSYNEQFF.

This chain joins TRBV7-9 and TRBJ2-2; 7 nucleotides align to TRBD2. The CDR3 loop spans 16 amino acids. V trimming: 2 bases; J trimming: 1 base; junction bases outside the gene matches: 4. Germline assignment: CDR1 SEHNR and CDR2 FQNEAQ (reference sequence). In DNA, the CDR3 is TGTGCCAGCAGCTTACATAGCGGGCTGAACACCGGGGAGCTGTTTTTT. It encodes CASSLHSGLNTGELFF.

The chain recombines TRBV7-3 with TRBJ1-2; 8 bases are shared with TRBD1. V shed 1 base and J 4 bases; nucleotides not matched to a gene: 17. The CDR3 extends over 19 amino acids. Per germline, CDR1 SGHTA and CDR2 FQGTGA. In DNA, the CDR3 is TGTGCCAGCAGCTTAAAACAGGGGGTTTTTCCGCAAGACGCCTATGGCTACACCTTC. This encodes CASSLKQGVFPQDAYGYTF.

The DNA of the CDR3 is TGTGCCAGCAGCGTATTTTCCGTCCTTAACTATGAGCAGTTCTTC. It codes for CASSVFSVLNYEQFF. The rearrangement uses TRBV9 and TRBJ2-1; the D is unclear. The CDR3 extends over 15 amino acids. The ends were cut back, 1 base at V and 8 bases at J, with 16 bases in the middle. From germline, CDR1 is SGDLS and CDR2 YYNGEE.

The rearrangement joins TRBV9 to TRBJ2-1; no clear D. Trimming took 1 base from V and 0 from J, leaving 8 bases between them. Looked up from germline, CDR1 is SGDLS and CDR2 is YYNGEE. The CDR3 covers 15 residues. CDR3 bases: TGTGCCAGCAGCGTATCCTATAGCTCCTACAATGAGCAGTTCTTC. Protein product: CASSVSYSSYNEQFF.

J is TRBJ2-1 and V is TRBV7-2, with TRBD2 identical over 13 bases. This CDR3 contains 17 residues. CDR1 SGHTA and CDR2 FQGNSA come from the germline V gene. Unmatched junction bases numbered 10, after V lost 4 bases and J lost 7 bases. CDR3 sequence: CASSWLGLAGAPNEQFF. DNA for the CDR3: TGTGCCAGCAGCTGGCTTGGACTAGCGGGAGCCCCTAATGAGCAGTTCTTC.

The chain links TRBV4-1 to TRBJ1-3; D is unresolved. The germline V gene has CDR1 MGHRA and CDR2 YSYEKL. The CDR3 consists of 16 residues. V was pared by 2 bases and J by 2 bases, with 13 bases between. DNA for the CDR3: TGCGCCAGCAGCCAACCTTCCAGGTATGCTGGAAACACCATATATTTT. Its protein product is CASSQPSRYAGNTIYF.

The chain uses TRBV6-4 and TRBJ2-7; the D gene is possibly TRBD2 (5 bases). CDR1 and CDR2 from the germline V gene are MRHNA and SNTAGT. The ends were cut back, 3 bases at V and 1 base at J, with 16 bases in the middle. CDR3 length: 16 residues. The CDR3 sequence is CASSESETRTSYEQYF. The CDR3 DNA is TGTGCCAGCAGTGAAAGCGAGACAAGGACTTCCTACGAGCAGTACTTC.

A few counts support this clone. Other DNA sequences within the sample encode an identical CDR3. The rearrangement links TRBV27 to TRBJ2-1; possible D gene TRBD2, 6 bases. The CDR3 consists of 16 residues. Trimming removed 0 bases from V and 0 bases from J, with 9 bases in between. The germline CDR1 and CDR2 sequences are MNHEY and SMNVEV (reference sequence). The CDR3 bases are TGTGCCAGCAGTTTATCGGGGAGGAGCTCCTACAATGAGCAGTTCTTC. Translation: CASSLSGRSSYNEQFF.

This clone was counted once. The chain recombines TRBV28 with TRBJ1-2, with 7 bases fitting TRBD1. This CDR3 contains 16 residues. V lost 1 base and J lost 6; bases outside the gene matches: 11. The germline CDR1 and CDR2 sequences are MDHEN and SYDVKM. The CDR3 bases are TGTGCCAGCAGTTTATACAAGGACAGGTCTTTGGATGGCTACACCTTC. It translates to CASSLYKDRSLDGYTF.

V gene TRBV6-6 combines with J gene TRBJ2-1, with TRBD1 matching 7 bases. From germline, CDR1 is MNHNY and CDR2 SVGAGI (reference sequence). CDR3 length: 13 residues. The J segment lost 5 bases and the V segment lost 5 bases, leaving 3 bases of the junction unmatched. The DNA for the CDR3 is TGTGCCAGCAGTGCCGGACAGGACAATGAGCAGTTCTTC. Its translation is CASSAGQDNEQFF.

The chain combines TRBV4-3 with TRBJ2-7; maybe TRBD2 (6 bases). Germline CDR1 and CDR2: LGHNA and YSLEER. The CDR3 loop spans 15 amino acids. V lost 0 bases to trimming and J lost 5 bases, with 14 bases between them. CDR3: CASSQDQWRADEQYV. The DNA of the CDR3 is TGCGCCAGCAGCCAAGACCAATGGAGGGCCGACGAGCAGTACGTC.